This is a list of T cell receptor beta chains from one sample in a study of cytomegalovirus exposure and HLA in healthy donors. TCRdb's copy holds only in-frame clones and misses some; the assay was immunoSEQ multiplex PCR. The sample records under 60,000 clones, about 80% being singletons. The sequenced sample consisted of PBMCs. These receptors were obtained from a man between 45 and 60 years old in good health and CMV-seronegative. The CDR3 runs from the conserved cysteine through the conserved F or W. The order of the fields is V gene, clone size, D gene, J gene, CDR3 length, CDR3 protein, CDR3 DNA. D genes are given only for firm matches. The size of a clone is reported for some rows only, either as once, few or many, or as a class for expanded clones.

v_call: TRBV7-7
clone_size: NA
d_call: TRBD1
j_call: TRBJ2-1
cdr3_length: 15
cdr3_aa: CASSLGTGGIDEQFF
cdr3_nt: TGTGCCAGCAGCTTAGGGACAGGGGGCATCGATGAGCAGTTCTTC

v_call: TRBV6-1
clone_size: NA
d_call: NA
j_call: TRBJ1-4
cdr3_length: 12
cdr3_aa: CASKLGGEKLFF
cdr3_nt: TGTGCCTCAAAGCTAGGGGGTGAAAAACTGTTTTTT

v_call: TRBV10-3
clone_size: NA
d_call: TRBD1
j_call: TRBJ1-2
cdr3_length: 16
cdr3_aa: CAISESQGGSRYGYTF
cdr3_nt: TGTGCCATCAGTGAGTCCCAAGGGGGCAGTAGGTATGGCTACACCTTC

v_call: TRBV11-2
clone_size: NA
d_call: TRBD2
j_call: TRBJ2-1
cdr3_length: 15
cdr3_aa: CASSLGLAGGNEQFF
cdr3_nt: TGTGCCAGCAGCTTAGGCCTAGCGGGGGGTAATGAGCAGTTCTTC

v_call: TRBV6-1
clone_size: NA
d_call: NA
j_call: TRBJ1-6
cdr3_length: 13
cdr3_aa: CASFKGVLSPLHF
cdr3_nt: TGTGCCAGCTTCAAGGGGGTACTCTCACCCCTCCACTTT

v_call: TRBV11-2
clone_size: NA
d_call: TRBD2
j_call: TRBJ2-7
cdr3_length: 15
cdr3_aa: CASSSGLAGAYEQYF
cdr3_nt: TGTGCCAGCAGCTCGGGACTAGCGGGGGCCTACGAGCAGTACTTC

v_call: TRBV2
clone_size: once
d_call: TRBD2
j_call: TRBJ2-1
cdr3_length: 15
cdr3_aa: CASSDWRGEYNEQFF
cdr3_nt: TGTGCCAGCAGTGATTGGCGGGGGGAATACAATGAGCAGTTCTTC

v_call: TRBV7-2
clone_size: NA
d_call: TRBD2
j_call: TRBJ2-3
cdr3_length: 14
cdr3_aa: CASSGLDRTNTQYF
cdr3_nt: TGTGCCAGCAGCGGACTAGATCGCACGAATACGCAGTATTTT

v_call: TRBV29-1
clone_size: NA
d_call: TRBD1
j_call: TRBJ1-1
cdr3_length: 14
cdr3_aa: CSARRDRGLNEAFF
cdr3_nt: TGCAGCGCCCGCCGGGACAGGGGGCTTAATGAAGCTTTCTTT

v_call: TRBV27
clone_size: NA
d_call: NA
j_call: TRBJ2-7
cdr3_length: 12
cdr3_aa: CASKVGGNEQYF
cdr3_nt: TGTGCCAGCAAGGTCGGGGGAAACGAGCAGTACTTC

v_call: TRBV7-2
clone_size: NA
d_call: NA
j_call: TRBJ2-3
cdr3_length: 13
cdr3_aa: CASSPPGTDTQYF
cdr3_nt: TGTGCCAGCAGCCCCCCGGGGACAGATACGCAGTATTTT

v_call: TRBV10-3
clone_size: NA
d_call: NA
j_call: TRBJ2-7
cdr3_length: 12
cdr3_aa: CAINSNSYEQYF
cdr3_nt: TGTGCCATCAACAGTAACTCCTACGAGCAGTACTTC

v_call: TRBV29-1
clone_size: NA
d_call: NA
j_call: TRBJ1-3
cdr3_length: 13
cdr3_aa: CSVERAGGNTIYF
cdr3_nt: TGCAGCGTTGAAAGGGCAGGGGGAAACACCATATATTTT

v_call: TRBV7-9
clone_size: NA
d_call: NA
j_call: TRBJ1-3
cdr3_length: 16
cdr3_aa: CASSLSRSGAGNTIYF
cdr3_nt: TGTGCCAGCAGCTTATCTCGCTCGGGGGCTGGAAACACCATATATTTT

v_call: TRBV7-2
clone_size: NA
d_call: NA
j_call: TRBJ2-7
cdr3_length: 14
cdr3_aa: CASSDVRGGGEQYF
cdr3_nt: TGTGCCAGCAGCGACGTAAGGGGGGGCGGCGAGCAGTACTTC

v_call: TRBV6-5
clone_size: NA
d_call: TRBD1
j_call: TRBJ2-7
cdr3_length: 14
cdr3_aa: CASSTDRGPYEQYF
cdr3_nt: TGTGCCAGCAGTACGGACAGGGGGCCCTACGAGCAGTACTTC

v_call: TRBV2
clone_size: NA
d_call: TRBD1
j_call: TRBJ2-7
cdr3_length: 14
cdr3_aa: CASRAGQGAHEQYF
cdr3_nt: TGTGCCAGCAGGGCAGGACAGGGGGCCCACGAGCAGTACTTC

v_call: TRBV7-9
clone_size: NA
d_call: NA
j_call: TRBJ1-1
cdr3_length: 13
cdr3_aa: CASSPGYNTEAFF
cdr3_nt: TGTGCCAGCAGCCCAGGGTATAACACTGAAGCTTTCTTT

v_call: TRBV5-1
clone_size: NA
d_call: NA
j_call: TRBJ2-1
cdr3_length: 15
cdr3_aa: CASSLLQASYNEQFF
cdr3_nt: TGCGCCAGCAGCTTGTTACAGGCTTCATACAATGAGCAGTTCTTC

v_call: TRBV30
clone_size: NA
d_call: TRBD1
j_call: TRBJ1-2
cdr3_length: 12
cdr3_aa: CAWSGTGYGYTF
cdr3_nt: TGTGCCTGGAGCGGGACAGGGTATGGCTACACCTTC

v_call: TRBV9
clone_size: NA
d_call: NA
j_call: TRBJ1-1
cdr3_length: 13
cdr3_aa: CASSVWSNTEAFF
cdr3_nt: TGTGCCAGCAGCGTCTGGAGTAACACTGAAGCTTTCTTT